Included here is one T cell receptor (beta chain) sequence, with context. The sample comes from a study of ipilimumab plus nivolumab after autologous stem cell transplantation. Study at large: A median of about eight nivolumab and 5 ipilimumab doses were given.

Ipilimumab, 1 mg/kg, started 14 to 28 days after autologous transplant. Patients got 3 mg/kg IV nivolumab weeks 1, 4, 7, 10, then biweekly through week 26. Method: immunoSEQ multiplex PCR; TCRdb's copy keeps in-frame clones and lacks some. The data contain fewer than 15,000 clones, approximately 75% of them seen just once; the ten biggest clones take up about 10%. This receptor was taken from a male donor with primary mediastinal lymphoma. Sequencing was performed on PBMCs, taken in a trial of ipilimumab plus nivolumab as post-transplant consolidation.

CDR3 in amino acids: CASEARLSYEQYF. In nucleotides, the CDR3 is TGTGCCAGCGAAGCCAGACTGTCCTACGAGCAGTACTTC. This chain joins TRBV6-5 and TRBJ2-7, with D hard to call. Germline values: CDR1 MNHEY, CDR2 SVGAGI. The CDR3 runs 13 residues. Trimming left V 8 bases short and J 1 base short, with 12 bases between.